Here is one T cell receptor (beta chain) with its context. Its target is unknown. The data derive from a study of cytomegalovirus exposure and HLA in healthy donors. Broader study findings: Some segments of the V type, notably TRBV6-2 and TRBV6-3, were excluded as indistinguishable. Published work reported that the classifier diagnosed cytomegalovirus status with high specificity and sensitivity.

The CDR3 sequence is 14 residues long. Trimming cost V 1 base and J 3 bases, with 8 bases left between them. Germline V lookup: CDR1 LNHNV, CDR2 YYDKDF (reference sequence). Researchers ran the PCR with 60 Vbeta and 13 Jbeta primers. Sequencing used immunoSEQ multiplex PCR; TCRdb keeps in-frame clones, though not all of them. The sample includes 150,000 to 200,000 clones, roughly 80% of them seen just once. Sequences were obtained from PBMCs. This clonotype originated in a young man in good health and CMV-seronegative. This chain links TRBV15 with TRBJ2-3; D ambiguous. CDR3: CATSRGERTDTQYF. CDR3 sequence (DNA): TGTGCCACCAGCAGAGGTGAGAGAACAGATACGCAGTATTTT. The full variable domain, its missing parts supplied by reference TRBV15 and TRBJ2-3, is DAMVIQNPRYQVTQFGKPVTLSCSQTLNHNVMYWYQQKSSQAPKLLFHYYDKDFNNEADTPDNFQSRRPNTSFCFLDIRSPGLGDTAMYLCATSRGERTDTQYFGPGTRLTVL.